A single sample is the source of the 31 T cell receptor beta chains below, sequenced in a study of memory CD4+ T cells and cytomegalovirus serostatus. Single viable CD3+CD4+CD8-CD45RO+ cells were sorted as the memory CD4+ T cells. Clones were read by immunoSEQ multiplex PCR, and TCRdb kept only the in-frame ones, dropping some. In the table there are about 61,000 clones, about 81% of which are singletons. Sequencing input: memory CD4+ T cells from blood. The receptors here all came from an adult in good health and CMV-seronegative.

The gene calls are TRBV28 and TRBJ1-6; no firm D call. Germline-derived CDR1 and CDR2 are MDHEN and SYDVKM. V dropped 3 bases and J dropped 7 bases, with 4 bases sitting between them. CDR3 size: 12 residues. CDR3 protein: CASSFGNSPLHF. CDR3 nucleotides: TGTGCCAGCAGTTTTGGGAATTCACCCCTCCACTTT.

CDR3 coding DNA: TGTGCCAGCAGCGTACAGGAGGGACCCTACGAGCAGTACTTC. It specifies CASSVQEGPYEQYF. The V call is TRBV9, the J call TRBJ2-7; D is perhaps TRBD2 (6 bases). Germline V gene sequence: CDR1 SGDLS, CDR2 YYNGEE. Trimming took off 1 base at V and 2 bases at J, with 10 bases between the two ends. The CDR3 totals 14 residues. The variable domain in full, completed from reference TRBV9 and TRBJ2-7, reads DSGVTQTPKHLITATGQRVTLRCSPRSGDLSVYWYQQSLDQGLQFLIQYYNGEERAKGNILERFSAQQFPDLHSELNLSSLELGDSALYFCASSVQEGPYEQYFGPGTRLTVT.

The rearrangement uses TRBV7-6 and TRBJ2-5; D could derive from TRBD1 or TRBD2 (5 bases each). Germline values: CDR1 SGHVS, CDR2 FNYEAQ. This CDR3 is built from 13 residues. The V end lost 1 base, the J end lost 5 bases, and 8 bases lay between the germline ends. This CDR3 reads CASSLEEGETQYF. CDR3 bases: TGTGCCAGCAGCTTAGAAGAGGGGGAGACCCAGTACTTC.

Only one count was recorded for this clone. This chain connects TRBV11-2 to TRBJ2-7, with a possible D match to TRBD1 (6 bases). Germline V lookup: CDR1 SGHAT, CDR2 FQNNGV. The CDR3 has 14 residues. Deletions cut 3 bases from V and 5 bases from J, with 14 bases between. The CDR3 nucleotides read TGTGCCAGCAGCTTCCAAGACAGGCGAAACGAGCAGTACTTC. Amino acids: CASSFQDRRNEQYF.

The chain uses TRBV27 and TRBJ1-4; D is unresolved. The CDR3 sequence is 14 residues long. Germline assignment: CDR1 MNHEY and CDR2 SMNVEV (reference sequence). Trimming removed 3 bases at V and 10 bases at J, with 15 bases between. The CDR3 reads CASSFRQVGGKLFF. For the CDR3, the DNA is TGTGCCAGCAGTTTTAGGCAGGTTGGTGGAAAACTGTTTTTT.

The chain employs TRBV19 and TRBJ1-4; 10 bases match TRBD1. There are 16 residues in the CDR3. Trimming at V came to 7 bases and at J to 1 base, leaving 6 bases not matched to a gene. Germline assignment: CDR1 LNHDA and CDR2 SQIVND (reference sequence). The CDR3 is CASTPGTGETNEKLFF. For the CDR3, the DNA is TGTGCCAGTACCCCCGGGACAGGGGAAACTAATGAAAAACTGTTTTTT.

CDR3 nucleotides: TGTGCCAGCAGCTTGTCACTGGAGGGGGCGCAGACCCAGTACTTC. Encoded protein: CASSLSLEGAQTQYF. V and J are TRBV11-2 and TRBJ2-5; weak D call: TRBD1 (7 bases). The V end was cut by 3 bases, the J end by 6 bases, with 17 bases between. Germline lookup yields CDR1 SGHAT and CDR2 FQNNGV. The CDR3 is made up of 15 amino acids.

The chain uses TRBV2 and TRBJ2-2; TRBD2 matches at 10 bases. Germline V gene lookup returns CDR1 SNHLY and CDR2 FYNNEI. The V and J ends lost 7 bases and 0 bases, in that order; junction bases with no gene match: 5. The CDR3 loop spans 16 amino acids. CDR3 residues: CASKNSGGSNTGELFF. Here the CDR3 DNA reads TGTGCCAGCAAAAATAGCGGGGGGTCGAACACCGGGGAGCTGTTTTTT.

Here the CDR3 reads CASSHGQGDTIYF. The CDR3 DNA reads TGTGCCAGCAGCCACGGACAGGGTGACACCATATATTTT. This chain links TRBV5-8 with TRBJ1-3; 8 nucleotides match TRBD1. Unmatched junction bases numbered 5, after V lost 4 bases and J lost 8 bases. Germline V gives CDR1 SGHTS, CDR2 YDEGEE. CDR3 length equals 13 residues.

V is TRBV18 and J is TRBJ2-7, with D perhaps matching TRBD2 (5 bases). The CDR3 spans 14 residues. V was clipped by 4 bases and J by 4 bases, with 14 bases between them. CDR1 and CDR2 (germline): KGHSH, LQKENI. CDR3 sequence: CASSQDGSGYEQYF. CDR3 nucleotides: TGTGCCAGCTCACAAGATGGGTCGGGGTACGAGCAGTACTTC.

V usage is TRBV30 and J usage is TRBJ1-1; a possible D gene is TRBD1 (6 bases). V dropped 4 bases and J dropped 1 base, with 10 bases sitting between them. Germline assignment: CDR1 GTSNPN and CDR2 SVGIG (reference sequence). The length of the CDR3 is 13 residues. CDR3 coding DNA: TGTGCCTGGACTTGGGGGCCGAACACTGAAGCTTTCTTT. Protein product: CAWTWGPNTEAFF.

The CDR3 nucleotides read TGCAGCGTTGGACAACCGGGGCTTAACTATGGCTACACCTTC. This translates into CSVGQPGLNYGYTF. J is TRBJ1-2 and V is TRBV29-1; perhaps TRBD1 as D (5 bases). CDR3 length: 14 amino acids. Trimming took off 4 bases at V and 1 base at J, with 13 bases between the two ends. Germline loops: CDR1 SQVTM, CDR2 ANQGSEA. The full variable domain, with the rest looked up from reference TRBV29-1 and TRBJ1-2, is SAVISQKPSRDICQRGTSLTIQCQVDSQVTMMFWYRQQPGQSLTLIATANQGSEATYESGFVIDKFPISRPNLTFSTLTVSNMSPEDSSIYLCSVGQPGLNYGYTFGSGTRLTVV.

DNA of the CDR3: TGCGCCAGCAGTGAGTCGAAAAAATCAGGGTATCACTCCTACGAGCAGTACTTC. Translated, it gives CASSESKKSGYHSYEQYF. The V gene is TRBV10-2, the J gene TRBJ2-7; D perhaps matches TRBD1 (5 bases). CDR3 size: 18 residues. V dropped 0 bases and J dropped 0 bases, with 18 bases sitting between them. Germline V gene sequence: CDR1 WSHSY, CDR2 SAAADI.

The V call is TRBV6-1, the J call TRBJ2-3, with D perhaps assigned TRBD1 or TRBD2 (5 bases each). Germline lookup yields CDR1 MNHNS and CDR2 SASEGT. Deletions cut 5 bases from V and 4 bases from J, with 16 bases between. The CDR3 has 15 amino acids. CDR3 DNA: TGTGCCAGCAGTCGGGACGTGGTACGTCCAGATACGCAGTATTTT. Its protein product is CASSRDVVRPDTQYF.

The V gene is TRBV7-8, the J gene TRBJ1-5; D is unresolved. Germline lookup yields CDR1 SGHVS and CDR2 FQNEAQ. CDR3 size: 15 residues. Trimming removed 1 base at V and 2 bases at J, with 9 bases between. CDR3 bases: TGTGCCAGCAGCTTAGTACAGAGGGGCAATCAGCCCCAGCATTTT. Its translation: CASSLVQRGNQPQHF.

The chain's CDR3 is CASSWDISETQYF. CDR3 sequence (DNA): TGTGCCAGCAGCTGGGACATTAGCGAGACCCAGTACTTC. V gene TRBV6-6 combines with J gene TRBJ2-5; tentatively, D is TRBD1 (6 bases). V was cut by 6 bases and J by 5 bases, with 13 bases left in between. Germline CDR1 MNHNY, CDR2 SVGAGI (reference sequence). The CDR3 runs 13 residues.

CDR3 in DNA: TGTGCCAGCAGTCGCGACAGGGTGAACACTGAAGCTTTCTTT. This codes for CASSRDRVNTEAFF. V is TRBV6-5 and J is TRBJ1-1; 7 bases line up with TRBD1. The CDR3 has 14 residues. V lost 5 bases to trimming and J lost 0 bases; unmatched junction nucleotides: 3. The germline V gene encodes CDR1 MNHEY and CDR2 SVGAGI.

The V gene is TRBV6-1, the J gene TRBJ1-2, with a weak D call TRBD1 (5 bases). CDR1 is MNHNS, CDR2 SASEGT, per germline. This CDR3 comprises 17 residues. Trimming shortened V by 1 base and J by 3 bases, and 18 bases separated the two germline ends. CDR3 coding DNA: TGTGCCAGCAGTGAAGGTGTGGGCCAACGAGGGGACTATGGCTACACCTTC. This translates into CASSEGVGQRGDYGYTF.

J is TRBJ2-1 and V is TRBV18; possibly TRBD1 or TRBD2 for D (5 bases each). There are 15 residues in the CDR3. Germline V gene lookup returns CDR1 KGHSH and CDR2 LQKENI. Trimming removed 6 bases at V and 4 bases at J, with 16 bases between. Written as DNA, the CDR3 is TGTGCCAGCTCCTTGGGGACGGTAGGATACAATGAGCAGTTCTTC. It translates to CASSLGTVGYNEQFF.

V and J are TRBV5-1 and TRBJ1-2, with D uncertain. CDR3 size: 12 residues. V lost 0 bases and J 8 bases, leaving 8 bases between the germline ends. Germline-derived CDR1 and CDR2 are SGHRS and YFSETQ. The CDR3, as DNA: TGCGCCAGCAGCTTGGTTGCGGGGGGCTACACCTTC. Protein product: CASSLVAGGYTF.

This clone occurred once. The chain joins TRBV27 to TRBJ2-7, with D perhaps TRBD1 (5 bases). V was pared by 7 bases and J by 3 bases, with 19 bases between. CDR1 is MNHEY, CDR2 SMNVEV, per germline (reference sequence). The CDR3 covers 15 residues. The CDR3 sequence: CASTERQGVSYEQYF. Here the CDR3 DNA reads TGTGCCAGCACCGAACGGCAAGGGGTTAGCTACGAGCAGTACTTC.

The chain combines TRBV6-1 with TRBJ2-1; 7 nucleotides agree with TRBD1. V shed 6 bases, J shed 3 bases, and the junction held 8 bases outside the gene matches. CDR3 length equals 15 residues. Germline CDR1 is MNHNS and CDR2 is SASEGT. The CDR3: CASRKTGIDYNEQFF. The CDR3 region has the DNA TGTGCCAGCAGGAAGACAGGGATCGACTACAATGAGCAGTTCTTC.

The chain couples TRBV28 to TRBJ2-1; D gene ambiguous. The germline CDR1 and CDR2 sequences are MDHEN and SYDVKM. Trimming removed 3 bases at V and 0 bases at J, with 9 bases between. The CDR3 spans 15 residues. CDR3 in amino acids: CASSFGLLSYNEQFF. CDR3 in DNA: TGTGCCAGCAGTTTTGGCCTACTCTCCTACAATGAGCAGTTCTTC.

V gene TRBV9 combines with J gene TRBJ1-5; D remains ambiguous. The CDR3 spans 12 residues. V was shortened by 6 bases and J by 0 bases, with 4 bases between the two germline ends. Germline V lookup: CDR1 SGDLS, CDR2 YYNGEE. Here the CDR3 DNA reads TGTGCCAGCAAGACTAGCAATCAGCCCCAGCATTTT. Protein sequence: CASKTSNQPQHF.

This clone was counted between two and nine times. The V call is TRBV12-5, the J call TRBJ1-1; D is ambiguous. The V end lost 3 bases, the J end lost 7 bases, and 6 bases lay between the germline ends. The germline gives CDR1 LGHNT, CDR2 FRNRAP. The CDR3 loop spans 11 amino acids. Here the CDR3 reads CASGFGLEAFF. The DNA of the CDR3 is TGTGCTAGTGGTTTTGGACTTGAAGCTTTCTTT.

The chain couples TRBV7-8 to TRBJ2-5; 10 bases align to TRBD2. CDR1 and CDR2 (germline): SGHVS, FQNEAQ. J lost 4 bases, V lost 5 bases, and 7 bases had no gene match. The CDR3 spans 15 residues. The CDR3, as DNA: TGTGCCAGCAGCATGACCATAGCGGGGGGAGAGACCCAGTACTTC. It is translated as CASSMTIAGGETQYF.

This clone was detected a few times. The gene calls are TRBV28 and TRBJ1-5; tentatively, D is TRBD1 (5 bases). The CDR3 spans 14 residues. The germline CDR1 and CDR2 sequences are MDHEN and SYDVKM. Between the trimmed V and J ends, which lost 5 bases and 0 bases, there was a span of 8 bases. The CDR3 protein is CASSGGHSNQPQHF. DNA for the CDR3: TGTGCCAGCAGTGGGGGTCATAGCAATCAGCCCCAGCATTTT.

V is TRBV11-2 and J is TRBJ2-5, with D hard to call. CDR3 length: 15 residues. V lost 2 bases, J lost 5 bases, and 15 bases lay in between. Germline V gene data show CDR1 as SGHAT and CDR2 as FQNNGV. CDR3 nucleotide sequence: TGTGCCAGCAGCTTAAGGTCTCGGGCCCCCGAGACCCAGTACTTC. Protein: CASSLRSRAPETQYF. Full variable domain (remainder filled in from reference TRBV11-2 and TRBJ2-5): EAGVAQSPRYKIIEKRQSVAFWCNPISGHATLYWYQQILGQGPKLLIQFQNNGVVDDSQLPKDRFSAERLKGVDSTLKIQPAKLEDSAVYLCASSLRSRAPETQYFGPGTRLLVL.

The V call is TRBV10-3, the J call TRBJ2-1, with a tentative D call TRBD1 (6 bases). Trimming removed 4 bases at V and 3 bases at J, with 13 bases between. Looked up from germline, CDR1 is ENHRY and CDR2 is SYGVKD. The CDR3 length is 15 residues. CDR3 in DNA: TGTGCCATCAGTGGGGCAGGGGAAGGCTACAATGAGCAGTTCTTC. It is translated as CAISGAGEGYNEQFF.

Concerning this clone itself: The junction and the germline gene differ at one end; a read error may be behind it. The chain joins TRBV30 to TRBJ2-7; either TRBD1 or TRBD2 may fit D (5 bases each). In germline, CDR1 is GTSNPN, CDR2 SVGIG (reference sequence). This CDR3 has 12 residues. The CDR3 region is CASMRGSYEQHF. The CDR3 DNA sequence: TGTGCCTCCATGAGGGGATCCTACGAGCAGCACTTC. The entire variable domain, with the rest obtained from reference TRBV30 and TRBJ2-7, is as follows: SQTIHQWPATLVQPVGSPLSLECTVEGTSNPNLYWYRQAAGRGLQLLFYSVGIGQISSEVPQNLSASRPQDRQFILSSKKLLLSDSGFYLCASMRGSYEQHFGPGTRLTVT.

The rearrangement joins TRBV5-6 to TRBJ2-1, with D possibly matching TRBD2 (5 bases). The CDR3 has 11 residues. Germline lookup yields CDR1 SGHDT and CDR2 YYEEEE. V was shortened by 5 bases and J by 9 bases, with 9 bases between the two germline ends. The CDR3 loop is CASRLDREQFF. The CDR3, as DNA: TGTGCCAGCAGACTAGATCGTGAGCAGTTCTTC.